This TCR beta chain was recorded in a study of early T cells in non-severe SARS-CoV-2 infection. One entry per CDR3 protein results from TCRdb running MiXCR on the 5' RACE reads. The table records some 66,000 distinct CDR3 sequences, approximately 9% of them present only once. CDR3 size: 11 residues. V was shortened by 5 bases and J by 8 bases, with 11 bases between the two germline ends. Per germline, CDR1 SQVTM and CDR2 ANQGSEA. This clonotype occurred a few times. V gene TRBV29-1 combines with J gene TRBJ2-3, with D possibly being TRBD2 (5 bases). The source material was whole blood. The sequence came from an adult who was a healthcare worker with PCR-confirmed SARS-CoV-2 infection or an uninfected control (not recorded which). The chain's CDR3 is CSVPSAGTQYF. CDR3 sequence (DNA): TGCAGCGTTCCGAGTGCGGGTACGCAGTATTTT.